The 23 T cell receptor beta chains below come from one sample, sequenced in a study of CD8+ T cells in alopecia areata. Extracted RNA was reverse transcribed into cDNA, the sequencing template. Generated by immunoSEQ multiplex PCR, the TCRdb table keeps only in-frame clones and is missing some. The repertoire includes 150,000 to 200,000 clones, 55% of them detected once, and over 4% sits in the top ten. Sequenced sample: CD4+ T cells sorted from blood. The receptors stem from a human donor in good health.

This clone has more than one count but fewer than ten. The V call is TRBV6-5, the J call TRBJ2-1; a weak D match, TRBD1 (6 bases). Germline CDR1 reads MNHEY; CDR2 reads SVGAGI. This CDR3 has 15 amino acids. V was clipped by 1 base and J by 6 bases, with 13 bases between them. CDR3 in amino acids: CASSYWGQRGNEQFF. The CDR3 DNA reads TGTGCCAGCAGTTACTGGGGACAACGGGGCAATGAGCAGTTCTTC.

This clone was counted a few times. The rearrangement joins TRBV30 to TRBJ2-6, with TRBD2 matching over 8 bases. The CDR3 totals 15 residues. V shed 0 bases, J shed 2 bases, and the junction held 0 bases outside the gene matches. The V gene's germline CDR1 is GTSNPN and CDR2 SVGIG (reference sequence). CDR3 protein: CAWSVAGAGANVLTF. The DNA for the CDR3 is TGTGCCTGGAGTGTAGCGGGAGCTGGGGCCAACGTCCTGACTTTC.

The rearrangement joins TRBV6-6 to TRBJ1-1; D possibly corresponds to TRBD1 (6 bases). CDR3 length: 15 residues. Germline CDR1 is MNHNY and CDR2 is SVGAGI (reference sequence). Trimming took 6 bases from V and 1 from J, leaving 15 bases between them. The CDR3, as DNA: TGTGCCAGCAGGGACCCGGGGGCTGGGAACACTGAAGCTTTCTTT. It is translated as CASRDPGAGNTEAFF.

The chain recombines TRBV5-1 with TRBJ1-1, with D uncertain. The V and J ends lost 0 bases and 0 bases respectively, with 12 bases between them. The CDR3 loop spans 16 amino acids. Germline V gives CDR1 SGHRS, CDR2 YFSETQ. CDR3 region: CASSLVFVGVNTEAFF. The CDR3, as DNA: TGCGCCAGCAGCTTGGTGTTCGTCGGAGTGAACACTGAAGCTTTCTTT.

Of note for this clone: Other nucleotide sequences from this sample produce the same CDR3. For the CDR3, the DNA is TGCAGCGTCACAGGGGGCGCGGATCAGCCCCAGCATTTT. Translation gives CSVTGGADQPQHF. This chain uses TRBV29-1 with TRBJ1-5; 9 bases line up with TRBD1. CDR3 size: 13 residues. The V gene end was trimmed by 6 bases and the J gene end by 5 bases; junction bases not matched to a gene: 5. Germline V CDR1 and CDR2: SQVTM, ANQGSEA.

About this clone itself: The sample carries other DNA sequences with the same CDR3. V gene TRBV7-9 combines with J gene TRBJ1-1; 9 nucleotides agree with TRBD1. V dropped 7 bases and J dropped 0; count of bases not matched to a gene: 3. CDR1 and CDR2 (germline): SEHNR, FQNEAQ (reference sequence). This CDR3 has 14 amino acids. The CDR3 loop is CASTRTGVNTEAFF. The CDR3, as DNA: TGTGCCAGCACCCGGACAGGGGTGAACACTGAAGCTTTCTTT.

The V gene is TRBV5-1, the J gene TRBJ1-2; no reliable D call. Per the germline V gene, CDR1 is SGHRS and CDR2 is YFSETQ. Deletions cut 2 bases from V and 1 base from J, with 9 bases between. This CDR3 contains 14 residues. CDR3 bases: TGCGCCAGCAGCTTCGGACTGCGTAACTATGGCTACACCTTC. Protein: CASSFGLRNYGYTF.

The rearrangement links TRBV29-1 to TRBJ2-7, with 7 bases matching TRBD2. V gave up 8 bases and J gave up 4 bases; unmatched junction bases: 11. Germline V lookup: CDR1 SQVTM, CDR2 ANQGSEA. The length of the CDR3 is 13 residues. CDR3 region: CSTTGTTEYEQYF. The CDR3, as DNA: TGCAGCACAACCGGGACTACGGAATACGAGCAGTACTTC.

The V call is TRBV7-9, the J call TRBJ2-3; D is undetermined. Germline V gene sequence: CDR1 SEHNR, CDR2 FQNEAQ (reference sequence). V was shortened by 0 bases and J by 6 bases, with 7 bases between the two germline ends. This CDR3 is 13 amino acids long. The CDR3 coding sequence is TGTGCCAGCAGCTTAGCTCGACCTGATACGCAGTATTTT. Residues: CASSLARPDTQYF.

The chain carries TRBV5-1 and TRBJ2-5; D gene unclear. Germline assignment: CDR1 SGHRS and CDR2 YFSETQ. V shed 4 bases and J shed 0 bases, with 4 bases lying between them. The CDR3 is 12 amino acids. The chain's CDR3 is CASSPNQETQYF. In DNA form, the CDR3 reads TGCGCCAGCAGCCCCAACCAAGAGACCCAGTACTTC.

Only a few counts were recorded for this clone. The chain employs TRBV30 and TRBJ1-1; D not certain. Trimming left V 0 bases short and J 0 bases short, with 11 bases between. The CDR3 length is 15 residues. CDR1 is GTSNPN, CDR2 SVGIG, per germline (reference sequence). Here the CDR3 reads CAWSVQRAMNTEAFF. As DNA, the CDR3 is TGTGCCTGGAGTGTACAACGGGCGATGAACACTGAAGCTTTCTTT.

The chain is built from TRBV11-2 and TRBJ2-4; no firm D call. The CDR3 runs to 17 residues. Germline assignment: CDR1 SGHAT and CDR2 FQNNGV. V was pared by 1 base and J by 0 bases, with 13 bases between. CDR3 sequence reads: CASSLAAGAVAKNIQYF. The CDR3 DNA reads TGTGCCAGCAGCTTAGCAGCAGGTGCCGTAGCCAAAAACATTCAGTACTTC.

The gene calls are TRBV25-1 and TRBJ2-5; D perhaps matches TRBD1 (6 bases). Trimming took off 0 bases at V and 5 bases at J, with 19 bases between the two ends. Germline V gene sequence: CDR1 MGHDK, CDR2 SYGVNS. CDR3 size: 17 residues. The CDR3 loop reads CASSEYRQGRLTETQYF. The CDR3 DNA reads TGTGCCAGCAGTGAATATCGGCAGGGGCGACTCACGGAGACCCAGTACTTC.

Here the CDR3 DNA reads TGCGCCAGCAGCTTGAGAGTTCAAGAGACCCAGTACTTC. Protein: CASSLRVQETQYF. The chain uses TRBV5-1 and TRBJ2-5; D uncertain. Germline V CDR1 and CDR2: SGHRS, YFSETQ. The CDR3 is made up of 13 amino acids. Trimming removed 1 base at V and 2 bases at J, with 6 bases between.

This rearrangement joins TRBV4-2 to TRBJ2-4; the match to TRBD2 covers 8 bases. From germline, CDR1 is LGHNA and CDR2 YNFKEQ. CDR3 length: 17 amino acids. The V segment lost 1 base and the J segment 2 bases; nucleotides outside the gene matches: 7. The DNA of the CDR3 is TGTGCCAGCAGCCAAGTGGGGACTAGGAAGACCAAAAACATTCAGTACTTC. Its translation is CASSQVGTRKTKNIQYF.

There are a few counts of this clone. This chain links TRBV29-1 with TRBJ2-3, with 13 bases lining up with TRBD2. Unmatched junction bases numbered 7, after V lost 6 bases and J lost 4 bases. Germline V gene lookup returns CDR1 SQVTM and CDR2 ANQGSEA. The CDR3 contains 15 residues. The CDR3 coding sequence is TGCAGCGTCGGGACTAGCGGGACCTTTTCAGATACGCAGTATTTT. This codes for CSVGTSGTFSDTQYF.

This clone has only a few counts. The rearrangement uses TRBV6-5 and TRBJ2-5; 8 bases agree with TRBD2. The V and J ends lost 9 bases and 2 bases, in that order; junction bases with no gene match: 8. Germline CDR1 is MNHEY and CDR2 is SVGAGI. The CDR3 is 14 amino acids. The CDR3: CASSRGGGQETQYF. For the CDR3, the DNA is TGTGCCAGTTCTCGGGGGGGAGGACAAGAGACCCAGTACTTC.

This rearrangement joins TRBV30 to TRBJ1-4; the D is unclear. Trimming left V 3 bases short and J 10 bases short, with 18 bases between. The CDR3 consists of 14 residues. In germline, CDR1 is GTSNPN, CDR2 SVGIG (reference sequence). The CDR3 DNA reads TGTGCCTGGAGCCCTTCTTTTCAATCTCGAAAACTGTTTTTT. Amino acids: CAWSPSFQSRKLFF. The full variable domain, in which reference TRBV30 and TRBJ1-4 provide the parts outside the CDR3, is SQTIHQWPATLVQPVGSPLSLECTVEGTSNPNLYWYRQAAGRGLQLLFYSVGIGQISSEVPQNLSASRPQDRQFILSSKKLLLSDSGFYLCAWSPSFQSRKLFFGSGTQLSVL.

This clone has a handful of counts. The chain employs TRBV6-5 and TRBJ2-7; 10 bases are a match to TRBD1. Trimming removed 7 bases from V and 6 bases from J; junction bases left unmatched: 12. Germline CDR1 MNHEY, CDR2 SVGAGI. This CDR3 comprises 15 residues. The CDR3 sequence: CASKSPGQGWGEQYF. The CDR3 coding sequence is TGTGCCAGCAAATCACCGGGACAGGGGTGGGGCGAGCAGTACTTC.

The chain is built from TRBV25-1 and TRBJ1-2; 7 nucleotides line up with TRBD1. The CDR3 contains 17 residues. Germline CDR1 and CDR2: MGHDK and SYGVNS. Germline trimming cut 4 bases from V and 2 bases from J; bases unmatched to any gene: 13. The CDR3 DNA sequence: TGTGCCAGCAGTGGCCGAGGGGCAGGGGGTCTGAACTATGGCTACACCTTC. Translating it yields CASSGRGAGGLNYGYTF.

J is TRBJ1-1 and V is TRBV29-1; D might be TRBD1 (6 bases). The CDR3 has 15 amino acids. CDR1 SQVTM and CDR2 ANQGSEA come from the germline V gene. The germline V and J ends were trimmed by 7 bases and 0 bases, with 18 bases remaining between them. The CDR3 spells CSANKRGQLNTEAFF. The CDR3 region has the DNA TGCAGCGCCAACAAGCGTGGACAGTTGAACACTGAAGCTTTCTTT.

This rearrangement joins TRBV29-1 to TRBJ2-5, with 10 bases that match TRBD2. This CDR3 region has 16 residues. The V gene's germline CDR1 is SQVTM and CDR2 ANQGSEA. The trim removed 6 bases at V and 4 bases at J, leaving 14 bases unmatched. In DNA, the CDR3 is TGCAGCGTGGGAGGGCTAGCGGGGGCCCAGCGAGAGACCCAGTACTTC. As protein: CSVGGLAGAQRETQYF.

CDR3 loop: CASSQSMGEAYGYTF. CDR3 DNA: TGCGCCAGCAGCCAGAGTATGGGGGAGGCCTATGGCTACACCTTC. The chain is built from TRBV4-1 and TRBJ1-2, with D possibly matching TRBD1 (5 bases). With 3 bases removed from V and 4 bases from J, the gap between germline ends came to 15 bases. There are 15 residues in the CDR3. Germline CDR1 MGHRA, CDR2 YSYEKL.